This T cell receptor (beta chain) is drawn from a study of T cell changes during pregnancy in multiple sclerosis. Generated by immunoSEQ multiplex PCR, the TCRdb table keeps only in-frame clones and is missing some. Found here are roughly 110,000 clones, just under 95% of them singletons; the top ten hold around 0.8%. The germline V and J ends were trimmed by 0 bases and 3 bases, with 19 bases remaining between them. CDR1 and CDR2 (germline): SGHDT, YYEEEE. The CDR3 is 18 residues long. The sample consisted of peripheral blood, taken in the third trimester of pregnancy. The chain links TRBV5-6 to TRBJ2-1; tentative D call: TRBD2 (5 bases). This receptor was taken from a female donor in good health, enrolled as a control in a pregnancy study. CDR3 sequence: CASSLVTSNGPNYNEQFF. Written as DNA, the CDR3 is TGTGCCAGCAGCTTGGTTACTAGTAACGGCCCAAACTACAATGAGCAGTTCTTC.